This T cell receptor beta chain is drawn from a study of blood T cell repertoires in COVID-19. Study-level information: Donors in the United States, Italy and Spain gave samples during acute or convalescent COVID-19. The cDNA or gDNA used as material had been derived from T cells, B-cell-depleted T cells, or PBMCs.

Authors' processing steps: Nucleated cell number was recorded as an estimate derived from reference gene primer amplification. The method was immunoSEQ multiplex PCR; TCRdb's version includes in-frame clones alone and lacks a portion of them. Clone size and the V and J calls come from that table; the DNA yielded D and trimming. The sample carries 60,000 or so clones, about 93% recorded once. Trimming stripped 2 bases from V and 3 bases from J, with 7 bases between. CDR1 is MNHNY and CDR2 is SVGAGI in the germline V gene (reference sequence). The CDR3 is 13 residues long. The sequence was obtained from a human donor with active COVID-19. The donor label of this sample is uncertain. This chain uses TRBV6-6 with TRBJ1-2; no clear D. The sample consisted of peripheral blood. This chain's CDR3 is CASSYREDYGYTF. The CDR3 DNA follows: TGTGCCAGCAGTTACAGGGAGGACTATGGCTACACCTTC.